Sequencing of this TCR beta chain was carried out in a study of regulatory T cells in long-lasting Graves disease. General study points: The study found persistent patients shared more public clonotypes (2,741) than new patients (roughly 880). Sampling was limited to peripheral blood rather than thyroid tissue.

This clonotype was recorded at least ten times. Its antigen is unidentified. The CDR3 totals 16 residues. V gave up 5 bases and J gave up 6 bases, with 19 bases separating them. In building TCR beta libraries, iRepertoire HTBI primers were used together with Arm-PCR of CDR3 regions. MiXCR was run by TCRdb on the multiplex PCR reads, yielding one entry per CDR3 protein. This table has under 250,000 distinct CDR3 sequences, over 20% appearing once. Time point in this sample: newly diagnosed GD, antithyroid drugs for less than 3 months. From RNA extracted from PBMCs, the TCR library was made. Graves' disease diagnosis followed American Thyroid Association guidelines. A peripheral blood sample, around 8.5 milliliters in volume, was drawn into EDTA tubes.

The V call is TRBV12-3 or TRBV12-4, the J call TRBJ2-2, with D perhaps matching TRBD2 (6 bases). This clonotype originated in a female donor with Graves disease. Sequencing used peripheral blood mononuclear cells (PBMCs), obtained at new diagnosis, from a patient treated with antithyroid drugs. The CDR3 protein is CASSPRHATGAGELFF. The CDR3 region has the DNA TGTGCCAGCAGTCCCCGGCACGCAACGGGGGCCGGGGAGCTGTTTTTT.